A selection of T cell receptor beta chains follows, all from one sample in a study of identifying expanded T cells in peripheral blood. Libraries were prepared by immunoSEQ multiplex PCR; TCRdb keeps only in-frame clonotypes and omits some of them. The profile shows more than 80,000 clones, 88% of them singletons. The source material was blood. The source is a person aged 18 to 75 in good health. The CDR3 runs from the conserved cysteine through the conserved F or W. The order of the fields is J gene, V gene, clone size, CDR3 protein. Not every row has a clone size; where given, it reads once, few, many or a size class.

j_call: TRBJ2-2
v_call: TRBV2
clone_size: -
cdr3_aa: CASSDGRDTGELFF

j_call: TRBJ2-7
v_call: TRBV6-5
clone_size: -
cdr3_aa: CASSRGVGDYEQYF

j_call: TRBJ2-7
v_call: TRBV19
clone_size: once
cdr3_aa: CASSRQGAGEQYF

j_call: TRBJ2-5
v_call: TRBV7-8
clone_size: -
cdr3_aa: CASSLRYSQETQYF

j_call: -
v_call: TRBV7-9
clone_size: -
cdr3_aa: CASSGWGLAGTLSYEQYF

j_call: TRBJ2-5
v_call: TRBV4-1
clone_size: -
cdr3_aa: CASSQDERLETQYF

j_call: TRBJ2-7
v_call: TRBV7-9
clone_size: -
cdr3_aa: CASSLREKSYEQYF

j_call: TRBJ1-2
v_call: TRBV5-8
clone_size: -
cdr3_aa: CASSHRATNYGYTF

j_call: TRBJ2-7
v_call: TRBV5-1
clone_size: -
cdr3_aa: CASRAPGQGYEQYF

j_call: TRBJ2-7
v_call: TRBV6-5
clone_size: -
cdr3_aa: CASSRPGTGGYEQYF

j_call: TRBJ2-5
v_call: TRBV7-2
clone_size: -
cdr3_aa: CASSRGQIQETQYF

j_call: TRBJ2-7
v_call: TRBV21-1
clone_size: -
cdr3_aa: CASSKDCDRKQNEQYF

j_call: TRBJ1-5
v_call: TRBV7-8
clone_size: -
cdr3_aa: CASSPGQRDQPQHF

j_call: TRBJ2-1
v_call: TRBV4-1
clone_size: once
cdr3_aa: CASSQGGLRYNEQFF

j_call: TRBJ1-4
v_call: TRBV2
clone_size: -
cdr3_aa: CASSEGHFNEKLFF

j_call: TRBJ1-2
v_call: TRBV10-2
clone_size: -
cdr3_aa: CASSEGTGQGYTF

j_call: TRBJ2-3
v_call: TRBV11-2
clone_size: -
cdr3_aa: CASRYAGVHSTDTQYF

j_call: TRBJ2-3
v_call: TRBV6-4
clone_size: -
cdr3_aa: CASSEGRGGTDTQYF

j_call: TRBJ2-3
v_call: TRBV9
clone_size: -
cdr3_aa: CASSGHPGTDTQYF

j_call: TRBJ1-4
v_call: TRBV27
clone_size: once
cdr3_aa: CASRQGAGEKLFF

j_call: TRBJ2-5
v_call: TRBV7-8
clone_size: -
cdr3_aa: CASSLAGGAKTQYF

j_call: TRBJ1-2
v_call: TRBV2
clone_size: -
cdr3_aa: CASGSDRSHYGYTF

j_call: TRBJ2-7
v_call: TRBV14
clone_size: -
cdr3_aa: CASSQGQGAYEQYF

j_call: TRBJ2-5
v_call: TRBV18
clone_size: -
cdr3_aa: CASSREGTRRETQYF

j_call: TRBJ1-2
v_call: TRBV19
clone_size: -
cdr3_aa: CASRDRGLSVYGYTF

j_call: TRBJ2-5
v_call: TRBV9
clone_size: -
cdr3_aa: CASTGGGDLGETQYF

j_call: TRBJ2-1
v_call: TRBV6-4
clone_size: -
cdr3_aa: CASSEGAGEYNEQFF

j_call: TRBJ2-5
v_call: TRBV5-5
clone_size: -
cdr3_aa: CASSFVYRAQETQYF

j_call: TRBJ2-3
v_call: TRBV5-6
clone_size: -
cdr3_aa: CASSFRGVSSTDTQYF

j_call: TRBJ1-2
v_call: TRBV5-4
clone_size: -
cdr3_aa: CASTLRSSAGGYTF

j_call: TRBJ2-7
v_call: TRBV5-5
clone_size: -
cdr3_aa: CASSLAEGESYEQYF

j_call: TRBJ1-2
v_call: TRBV1
clone_size: -
cdr3_aa: CTSSQYTRPIYGYTF

j_call: TRBJ1-4
v_call: TRBV5-4
clone_size: -
cdr3_aa: CASSPGGRADEKLFF

j_call: TRBJ2-2
v_call: TRBV4-3
clone_size: -
cdr3_aa: CASSQTGRESGELFF

j_call: TRBJ1-4
v_call: TRBV4-2
clone_size: -
cdr3_aa: CASSQEVNSEKLFF

j_call: TRBJ1-3
v_call: TRBV5-4
clone_size: -
cdr3_aa: CASRATSSDFAGNTIYF

j_call: TRBJ2-7
v_call: TRBV29-1
clone_size: -
cdr3_aa: CSVKQGGFDEQYF

j_call: TRBJ2-5
v_call: TRBV2
clone_size: -
cdr3_aa: CASSESAGGRETQYF

j_call: TRBJ2-3
v_call: TRBV7-2
clone_size: once
cdr3_aa: CASSLNPGLAARGLDTQYF

j_call: TRBJ2-3
v_call: TRBV30
clone_size: -
cdr3_aa: CAWSTGGLTDTQYF

j_call: TRBJ1-2
v_call: TRBV21-1
clone_size: -
cdr3_aa: CASSKDPGARVGYGYTF

j_call: TRBJ1-2
v_call: TRBV12-5
clone_size: -
cdr3_aa: CASGRSVNYGYTF

j_call: TRBJ2-7
v_call: TRBV9
clone_size: -
cdr3_aa: CASSPAVMYEQYF

j_call: TRBJ2-4
v_call: TRBV19
clone_size: -
cdr3_aa: CASSAVLGSSNIQYF

j_call: TRBJ2-7
v_call: TRBV10-3
clone_size: few
cdr3_aa: CAISEWQGAYEQYF

j_call: TRBJ1-2
v_call: TRBV7-9
clone_size: -
cdr3_aa: CASSPSGGTTNYGYTF

j_call: TRBJ1-4
v_call: TRBV28
clone_size: -
cdr3_aa: CASSPGTENEKLFF

j_call: TRBJ1-2
v_call: TRBV19
clone_size: -
cdr3_aa: CASSADRANYGYTF

j_call: TRBJ2-2
v_call: TRBV5-4
clone_size: -
cdr3_aa: CASSLASGGAGTGELFF

j_call: TRBJ1-4
v_call: TRBV2
clone_size: -
cdr3_aa: CASSDSGEGEKLFF

j_call: TRBJ2-7
v_call: TRBV5-6
clone_size: -
cdr3_aa: CASSLLVVGVHNEQYF

j_call: TRBJ2-7
v_call: TRBV2
clone_size: many
cdr3_aa: CASSGAYEQYF

j_call: TRBJ2-3
v_call: TRBV6-1
clone_size: -
cdr3_aa: CASSDRGRAGVQRDTQYF

j_call: TRBJ1-6
v_call: TRBV18
clone_size: -
cdr3_aa: CASSPGMDNSPLHF

j_call: TRBJ2-7
v_call: TRBV6-6
clone_size: -
cdr3_aa: CASSRDRGYEQYF

j_call: TRBJ1-6
v_call: TRBV4-1
clone_size: -
cdr3_aa: CASSQVGQHNSPLHF

j_call: TRBJ2-4
v_call: TRBV7-2
clone_size: -
cdr3_aa: CASSPFPRGPEAKNIQYF

j_call: TRBJ1-5
v_call: TRBV5-1
clone_size: -
cdr3_aa: CASSFSGVDQPQHF

j_call: TRBJ2-7
v_call: TRBV28
clone_size: -
cdr3_aa: CASSSGTSDRYEQYF